The 22 T cell receptor beta chains listed next were all sequenced from one sample in a study of CD8+ T cells in alopecia areata. Sequencing templates came from extracted RNA that was reverse transcribed into cDNA. Method: immunoSEQ multiplex PCR; TCRdb's copy keeps in-frame clones and lacks some. There are a few hundred thousand clones in the sample; 35% to 45% occur only once, and 0.48% lies in the top ten. The treatment was: oral pan-JAK inhibitor, 5-10 mg twice daily. This specimen was CD4+ T cells sorted from blood, taken at week 34, from a patient treated with tofacitinib. These receptors were obtained from a human donor with alopecia areata.

This clone was counted only a few times. The rearrangement links TRBV25-1 to TRBJ2-7, with 7 bases identical to TRBD1. Trimming removed 6 bases from V and 5 bases from J; junction bases left unmatched: 13. Germline V CDR1 and CDR2: MGHDK, SYGVNS. The CDR3 is 15 amino acids. The CDR3 here is CASSPTEGAGDEQYF. The DNA for the CDR3 is TGTGCCAGCAGCCCTACTGAGGGGGCGGGCGACGAGCAGTACTTC.

This clone turned up a few times. V gene TRBV29-1 combines with J gene TRBJ2-7; D possibly corresponds to TRBD2 (6 bases). This CDR3 spans 13 amino acids. Per the germline V gene, CDR1 is SQVTM and CDR2 is ANQGSEA. V gave up 4 bases and J gave up 4 bases, with 14 bases separating them. The CDR3 here is CSVAQRARYEQYF. The CDR3 DNA reads TGCAGCGTTGCCCAGCGGGCCCGGTACGAGCAGTACTTC.

The count of this clone is one. J is TRBJ1-5 and V is TRBV4-1; D is ambiguous. Germline lookup yields CDR1 MGHRA and CDR2 YSYEKL. The CDR3 runs to 15 residues. The V and J ends lost 6 bases and 0 bases respectively, with 12 bases between them. The CDR3 loop is CASSYGQYSNQPQHF. The CDR3 coding sequence is TGCGCCAGCAGTTATGGCCAGTATAGCAATCAGCCCCAGCATTTT.

This clone was seen more than once but under ten times. The chain combines TRBV7-9 with TRBJ1-2, with 7 nucleotides matching TRBD1. The ends lost 5 bases at V and 4 bases at J; junction bases unmatched: 4. Germline V CDR1 and CDR2: SEHNR, FQNEAQ (reference sequence). CDR3 length: 13 amino acids. CDR3 sequence reads: CASSLGQVYGYTF. CDR3 DNA sequence: TGTGCCAGCAGCCTAGGACAGGTCTATGGCTACACCTTC.

V usage is TRBV2 and J usage is TRBJ1-1; D is unresolved. Germline CDR1 and CDR2: SNHLY and FYNNEI. Trimming left V 3 bases short and J 8 bases short, with 10 bases between. The CDR3 is 12 amino acids. CDR3 residues: CASSDGRQEAFF. The CDR3 DNA follows: TGTGCCAGCAGTGATGGCAGGCAAGAAGCTTTCTTT.

The sample holds a few counts of this clone. The chain combines TRBV7-9 with TRBJ1-2; D perhaps matches TRBD1 (6 bases). This CDR3 spans 14 amino acids. CDR1 is SEHNR, CDR2 FQNEAQ, per germline (reference sequence). V dropped 5 bases and J dropped 3 bases, with 13 bases sitting between them. Here the CDR3 DNA reads TGTGCCAGCAGCCGCCCCGGGGGCGACTATGGCTACACCTTC. As protein: CASSRPGGDYGYTF. The whole variable domain, remainder taken from reference TRBV7-9 and TRBJ1-2, is DTGVSQNPRHKITKRGQNVTFRCDPISEHNRLYWYRQTLGQGPEFLTYFQNEAQLEKSRLLSDRFSAERPKGSFSTLEIQRTEQGDSAMYLCASSRPGGDYGYTFGSGTRLTVV.

This clone was recorded at least ten times. The chain uses TRBV11-2 and TRBJ1-2; D ambiguous. The germline V and J ends were trimmed by 1 base and 5 bases, with 14 bases remaining between them. The CDR3 loop spans 15 amino acids. Per germline, CDR1 SGHAT and CDR2 FQNNGV. CDR3 loop: CASSLVDARGYGYTF. The DNA of the CDR3 is TGTGCCAGCAGCTTAGTTGACGCCCGAGGGTATGGCTACACCTTC.

The chain recombines TRBV5-4 with TRBJ2-5; D gene ambiguous. Deletions cut 0 bases from V and 5 bases from J, with 17 bases between. Germline V gene data show CDR1 as SGHNT and CDR2 as YYREEE (reference sequence). The CDR3 runs to 16 residues. The chain's CDR3 is CASSLEGPGQWETQYF. CDR3 nucleotides: TGTGCCAGCAGCTTGGAGGGCCCAGGCCAATGGGAGACCCAGTACTTC.

The rearrangement joins TRBV7-8 to TRBJ2-7; D gene unclear. V lost 3 bases and J 0 bases, leaving 9 bases between the germline ends. This CDR3 region has 14 residues. CDR1 is SGHVS and CDR2 is FQNEAQ in the germline V gene. The CDR3 is CASSLNLGSYEQYF. The CDR3 bases are TGTGCCAGCAGCTTGAACCTAGGCTCCTACGAGCAGTACTTC.

This CDR3 is CASGLASVLTF. The CDR3 region has the DNA TGTGCTAGTGGTTTGGCGTCCGTCCTGACTTTC. This chain uses TRBV12-5 with TRBJ2-6, with D unresolved. CDR1 LGHNT and CDR2 FRNRAP come from the germline V gene. Trimming took off 1 base at V and 12 bases at J, with 4 bases between the two ends. The CDR3 contains 11 residues. The full variable domain, rest sourced from reference TRBV12-5 and TRBJ2-6, is DARVTQTPRHKVTEMGQEVTMRCQPILGHNTVFWYRQTMMQGLELLAYFRNRAPLDDSGMPKDRFSAEMPDATLATLKIQPSEPRDSAVYFCASGLASVLTFGAGSRLTVL.

The J gene is TRBJ2-3, the V gene TRBV5-6; unclear D gene. CDR1 and CDR2 from the germline V gene are SGHDT and YYEEEE. The CDR3 consists of 15 residues. Trimming took off 0 bases at V and 0 bases at J, with 8 bases between the two ends. This CDR3 is CASSLVSTSTDTQYF. The CDR3, as DNA: TGTGCCAGCAGCTTGGTATCGACTAGCACAGATACGCAGTATTTT.

The chain uses TRBV6-5 and TRBJ2-1, with 10 bases fitting TRBD2. The V gene's germline CDR1 is MNHEY and CDR2 SVGAGI. The CDR3 sequence is 15 residues long. The junction had 7 bases not matched to a gene; V was cut back by 7 bases and J by 4 bases. The CDR3 sequence: CASTSLAGFYNEQFF. The CDR3, as DNA: TGTGCCAGCACCTCACTAGCGGGATTTTACAATGAGCAGTTCTTC.

This clone was picked up a small number of times. The chain links TRBV25-1 to TRBJ2-5; no firm D call. Trimming cost V 5 bases and J 5 bases, with 3 bases left between them. Germline loops: CDR1 MGHDK, CDR2 SYGVNS. This CDR3 has 10 amino acids. The CDR3 sequence: CASSRETQYF. CDR3 in DNA: TGTGCCAGCAGTAGGGAGACCCAGTACTTC.

This clone showed up just a few times. The genes are TRBV5-1 and TRBJ2-1; 7 bases match TRBD2. Germline CDR1 SGHRS, CDR2 YFSETQ. The trim removed 4 bases at V and 0 bases at J, leaving 7 bases unmatched. The CDR3 length is 16 residues. The CDR3 DNA reads as TGCGCCAGCAGCACGGGCGGGAGTACCTCCTACAATGAGCAGTTCTTC. It translates to CASSTGGSTSYNEQFF.

The chain recombines TRBV4-1 with TRBJ2-6; D is undetermined. The germline V and J ends were trimmed by 0 bases and 0 bases, with 9 bases remaining between them. Germline V lookup: CDR1 MGHRA, CDR2 YSYEKL. The CDR3 has 17 amino acids. The CDR3 DNA is TGCGCCAGCAGCCAAGAGTTGTCCAGCTCTGGGGCCAACGTCCTGACTTTC. This encodes CASSQELSSSGANVLTF.

This clone was seen a handful of times. J is TRBJ1-2 and V is TRBV29-1; D unclear. Trimming removed 7 bases at V and 4 bases at J, with 13 bases between. CDR3 length: 12 residues. Looked up from germline, CDR1 is SQVTM and CDR2 is ANQGSEA. CDR3 coding DNA: TGCAGCGCCAAAAGGATATCCTATGGCTACACCTTC. It encodes CSAKRISYGYTF.

The rearrangement links TRBV10-3 to TRBJ2-1; TRBD2 agrees at 13 bases. V lost 3 bases and J lost 7; bases outside the gene matches: 9. The length of the CDR3 is 17 residues. The germline V gene has CDR1 ENHRY and CDR2 SYGVKD. The DNA of the CDR3 is TGTGCCATCAGTGAAAGAACCGGGACTAGCGGGGCTAATGAGCAGTTCTTC. Translation: CAISERTGTSGANEQFF.

V usage is TRBV6-5 and J usage is TRBJ2-6; 10 bases agree with TRBD1. The CDR3 is 15 amino acids. Germline CDR1 reads MNHEY; CDR2 reads SVGAGI. The ends lost 10 bases at V and 0 bases at J; junction bases unmatched: 3. CDR3 loop: CAMGQGISGANVLTF. The DNA for the CDR3 is TGTGCCATGGGACAGGGGATCTCTGGGGCCAACGTCCTGACTTTC.

The rearrangement joins TRBV14 to TRBJ2-6; D not resolved. In germline, CDR1 is SGHDN, CDR2 FVKESK. V shed 2 bases and J shed 1 base, with 12 bases lying between them. CDR3 length: 17 residues. CDR3 amino acids: CASSQWAEGSGANVLTF. CDR3 coding DNA: TGTGCCAGCAGCCAATGGGCAGAAGGATCTGGGGCCAACGTCCTGACTTTC.

The V and J genes are TRBV7-2 and TRBJ2-1; D call uncertain. Deletions cut 1 base from V and 8 bases from J, with 9 bases between. The CDR3 totals 13 residues. Germline CDR1 is SGHTA and CDR2 is FQGNSA. The CDR3 reads CASSLGRRDEQFF. The CDR3 nucleotides read TGTGCCAGCAGCTTAGGCCGGCGCGATGAGCAGTTCTTC.

J is TRBJ1-1 and V is TRBV14; D gene uncertain. The CDR3 runs to 14 residues. Germline loops: CDR1 SGHDN, CDR2 FVKESK. Trimming shortened V by 0 bases and J by 8 bases, and 13 bases separated the two germline ends. The CDR3 protein is CASSQEFRSVEAFF. Written as DNA, the CDR3 is TGTGCCAGCAGCCAAGAATTCCGCTCTGTGGAAGCTTTCTTT. The full variable domain, in which reference TRBV14 and TRBJ1-1 provide the parts outside the CDR3, is EAGVTQFPSHSVIEKGQTVTLRCDPISGHDNLYWYRRVMGKEIKFLLHFVKESKQDESGMPNNRFLAERTGGTYSTLKVQPAELEDSGVYFCASSQEFRSVEAFFGQGTRLTVV.

V is TRBV9 and J is TRBJ2-3, with D tentatively TRBD1 (6 bases). Germline values: CDR1 SGDLS, CDR2 YYNGEE. Trimming took off 0 bases at V and 4 bases at J, with 9 bases between the two ends. The CDR3 length is 14 residues. The CDR3: CASSVGAGADTQYF. The CDR3 nucleotides read TGTGCCAGCAGCGTAGGTGCAGGGGCAGATACGCAGTATTTT. The variable domain in full, with the rest retrieved from reference TRBV9 and TRBJ2-3, is DSGVTQTPKHLITATGQRVTLRCSPRSGDLSVYWYQQSLDQGLQFLIQYYNGEERAKGNILERFSAQQFPDLHSELNLSSLELGDSALYFCASSVGAGADTQYFGPGTRLTVL.